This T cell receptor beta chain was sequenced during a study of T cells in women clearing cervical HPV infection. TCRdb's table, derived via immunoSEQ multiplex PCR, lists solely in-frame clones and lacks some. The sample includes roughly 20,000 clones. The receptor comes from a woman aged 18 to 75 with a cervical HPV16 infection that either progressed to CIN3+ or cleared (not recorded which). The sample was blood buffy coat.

The CDR3 is CASRDPGQVNTEAFF. Incomplete CDR3 DNA: TGTGCCAGTAGAGACCCGGGACAGGTGAACACTGAA. The rearrangement uses TRBV19 and TRBJ1-1, with 8 bases matching TRBD1. Coverage ceases 3 residues before the CDR3 finishes, and the germline J gene fills in the end. The CDR3 sequence is 15 residues long. Trimming at V came to 6 bases and at J to 0 bases, leaving 6 bases not matched to a gene. Germline V gene sequence: CDR1 LNHDA, CDR2 SQIVND (reference sequence).